This TCR beta chain was recovered during a study of T cells in Graves' hyperthyroidism and ophthalmopathy. Study-wide findings and caveats: Ophthalmopathy was distinguished from stable hyperthyroidism by 13 V-J signatures. Model output signaled ophthalmopathy a median roughly 6.1 months ahead of onset.

Diagnostic decisions used clinical symptoms, serum thyroxine and TRAb, thyroid ultrasound and orbital computed tomography. The authors took PBMCs from 10 ml fresh peripheral blood. Germline CDR1 SGHKS, CDR2 YYEKEE (reference sequence). The CDR3 runs to 14 residues. V dropped 4 bases and J dropped 2; count of bases not matched to a gene: 6. The sample holds many counts of this clonotype. Its specificity is unknown. Template material for amplifying TCR beta CDR3 regions consisted of RNA transcripts. HTBI primers were the set used in a first-round RT-PCR of the TCR CDR3. TCRdb recomputed calls from the multiplex PCR reads with MiXCR, one row per CDR3 protein. Altogether about 360,000 distinct CDR3 sequences are present, about 13% being singletons, with the ten largest covering 9.2%.

Sequenced material: blood. V and J are TRBV5-5 and TRBJ2-7, with 7 bases lining up with TRBD1. This clonotype originated in a woman under 30 with Graves' hyperthyroidism. CDR3 in amino acids: CASSMDRLPYEQYF. The CDR3 coding sequence is TGTGCCAGCAGCATGGACAGGTTACCCTACGAGCAGTACTTC.